Listed below are T cell receptor beta chains from one sample, sequenced in a study of cytomegalovirus exposure and HLA in healthy donors. Some clones are missing from TCRdb's copy, which holds only in-frame ones; the method was immunoSEQ multiplex PCR. The sample consists of approximately 110,000 clones, roughly three quarters of them appearing once. The sequencing input was PBMCs. The receptors here all came from a man aged 40-50 years in good health and CMV-seronegative. The CDR3 runs from the conserved cysteine through the conserved F or W. A D gene is named only where the DNA matches it firmly. Clone size, where shown, is once, few, many, or a class for clones that have expanded.

abundance: -
j_gene: TRBJ2-1
v_gene: TRBV6-5
d_gene: -
CDR3aa: CASRKQIFSYNEQFF
CDR3nt: TGTGCCAGCAGAAAACAGATTTTTTCCTACAATGAGCAGTTCTTC

abundance: -
j_gene: TRBJ2-5
v_gene: TRBV7-2
d_gene: TRBD2
CDR3aa: CASSVFAGDGETQYF
CDR3nt: TGTGCCAGCAGCGTATTTGCGGGGGACGGGGAGACCCAGTACTTC

abundance: -
j_gene: TRBJ2-7
v_gene: TRBV9
d_gene: TRBD2
CDR3aa: CASSETPEGGGRTYEQYF
CDR3nt: TGTGCCAGCAGCGAGACCCCGGAAGGTGGCGGGAGGACTTACGAGCAGTACTTC

abundance: -
j_gene: TRBJ2-1
v_gene: TRBV10-1
d_gene: TRBD2
CDR3aa: CASSVAGAGYNEQFF
CDR3nt: TGCGCCAGCAGCGTAGCGGGAGCTGGTTACAATGAGCAGTTCTTC

abundance: -
j_gene: TRBJ1-5
v_gene: TRBV5-1
d_gene: -
CDR3aa: CASSPTGVGYSNQPQHF
CDR3nt: TGCGCCAGCAGCCCAACCGGGGTCGGTTATAGCAATCAGCCCCAGCATTTT

abundance: few
j_gene: TRBJ2-5
v_gene: TRBV21-1
d_gene: -
CDR3aa: CASWGQKETQYF
CDR3nt: TGTGCCAGTTGGGGACAGAAAGAGACCCAGTACTTC

abundance: few
j_gene: TRBJ2-5
v_gene: TRBV28
d_gene: TRBD1
CDR3aa: CASSLAPALSTGAGGETQYF
CDR3nt: TGTGCCAGCAGTTTAGCCCCAGCCCTATCGACAGGGGCAGGGGGAGAGACCCAGTACTTC

abundance: -
j_gene: TRBJ2-7
v_gene: TRBV2
d_gene: TRBD2
CDR3aa: CASSEKGGGATYEQYF
CDR3nt: TGTGCCAGCAGTGAAAAGGGCGGGGGGGCCACCTACGAGCAGTACTTC

abundance: -
j_gene: TRBJ2-7
v_gene: TRBV30
d_gene: TRBD2
CDR3aa: CAWSVKTGGSYEQYF
CDR3nt: TGTGCCTGGAGTGTAAAGACGGGGGGGTCCTACGAGCAGTACTTC

abundance: few
j_gene: TRBJ2-3
v_gene: TRBV5-3
d_gene: TRBD2
CDR3aa: CARSLVGRGPDTQYF
CDR3nt: TGTGCCAGAAGCTTGGTCGGGAGGGGCCCAGATACGCAGTATTTT

abundance: -
j_gene: TRBJ2-7
v_gene: TRBV6-1
d_gene: -
CDR3aa: CASSEAGGPAYEQYF
CDR3nt: TGTGCCAGCAGTGAAGCTGGCGGGCCAGCCTACGAGCAGTACTTC

abundance: few
j_gene: TRBJ1-1
v_gene: TRBV27
d_gene: -
CDR3aa: CASSPTSGLNTEAFF
CDR3nt: TGTGCCAGCAGCCCGACTAGCGGGCTGAACACTGAAGCTTTCTTT

abundance: -
j_gene: TRBJ1-1
v_gene: TRBV10-1
d_gene: -
CDR3aa: CASGRGIGAFF
CDR3nt: TGCGCCAGCGGTCGAGGGATAGGAGCTTTCTTT

abundance: -
j_gene: TRBJ2-7
v_gene: TRBV7-6
d_gene: TRBD1
CDR3aa: CASSPNPGDRGYEQYF
CDR3nt: TGTGCCAGCAGCCCGAACCCCGGGGACAGGGGATACGAGCAGTACTTC

abundance: -
j_gene: TRBJ2-7
v_gene: TRBV7-3
d_gene: -
CDR3aa: CASSLTSVSGEQYF
CDR3nt: TGTGCCAGCAGCTTAACTTCGGTGTCCGGGGAGCAGTACTTC

abundance: -
j_gene: TRBJ2-3
v_gene: TRBV5-1
d_gene: -
CDR3aa: CASSPGRDTQYF
CDR3nt: TGCGCCAGCAGCCCCGGGAGAGATACGCAGTATTTT

abundance: -
j_gene: TRBJ2-3
v_gene: TRBV6-5
d_gene: -
CDR3aa: CASSYNPADTQYF
CDR3nt: TGTGCCAGCAGTTACAACCCGGCAGATACGCAGTATTTT

abundance: -
j_gene: TRBJ2-7
v_gene: TRBV7-9
d_gene: -
CDR3aa: CASSPQVIQPYERYF
CDR3nt: TGTGCCAGCAGCCCACAAGTTATCCAGCCCTACGAGCGGTACTTC

abundance: -
j_gene: TRBJ2-5
v_gene: TRBV7-2
d_gene: TRBD2
CDR3aa: CASSATGTSGEETQYF
CDR3nt: TGTGCCAGCAGCGCAACCGGGACTAGCGGGGAAGAGACCCAGTACTTC

abundance: -
j_gene: TRBJ2-7
v_gene: TRBV9
d_gene: -
CDR3aa: CASSAEPGLEQYF
CDR3nt: TGTGCCAGCAGCGCAGAACCAGGGCTCGAGCAGTACTTC

abundance: few
j_gene: TRBJ2-7
v_gene: TRBV29-1
d_gene: TRBD1
CDR3aa: CSVEVRDRAHEQYF
CDR3nt: TGCAGCGTTGAAGTGAGGGACAGGGCCCACGAGCAGTACTTC

abundance: -
j_gene: TRBJ1-2
v_gene: TRBV6-5
d_gene: -
CDR3aa: CASSYSGGGGYGYTF
CDR3nt: TGTGCCAGCAGTTACTCAGGGGGGGGAGGCTATGGCTACACCTTC

abundance: -
j_gene: TRBJ1-5
v_gene: TRBV7-9
d_gene: -
CDR3aa: CASSLNPDQPQHF
CDR3nt: TGTGCCAGCAGCTTAAATCCGGATCAGCCCCAGCATTTT

abundance: -
j_gene: TRBJ2-5
v_gene: TRBV7-6
d_gene: -
CDR3aa: CASSSYIGQTQYF
CDR3nt: TGTGCCAGCAGCTCTTACATTGGGCAGACCCAGTACTTC

abundance: -
j_gene: TRBJ1-1
v_gene: TRBV4-1
d_gene: TRBD1
CDR3aa: CASSQVKDRSFLNTEAFF
CDR3nt: TGCGCCAGCAGCCAAGTCAAGGACAGGTCATTCCTGAACACTGAAGCTTTCTTT

abundance: -
j_gene: TRBJ1-1
v_gene: TRBV18
d_gene: -
CDR3aa: CASSPRVEANTEAFF
CDR3nt: TGTGCCAGCTCACCACGGGTCGAGGCGAACACTGAAGCTTTCTTT

abundance: -
j_gene: TRBJ1-1
v_gene: TRBV5-1
d_gene: -
CDR3aa: CASRYGTLNTEAFF
CDR3nt: TGCGCCAGCAGATACGGGACACTGAACACTGAAGCTTTCTTT

abundance: -
j_gene: TRBJ2-5
v_gene: TRBV9
d_gene: TRBD2
CDR3aa: CASSASGRETQYF
CDR3nt: TGTGCCAGCAGCGCTAGCGGACGAGAGACCCAGTACTTC

abundance: -
j_gene: TRBJ2-7
v_gene: TRBV6-6
d_gene: -
CDR3aa: CASSGTGTYEQYF
CDR3nt: TGTGCCAGCAGCGGTACAGGGACCTACGAGCAGTACTTC

abundance: once
j_gene: TRBJ2-7
v_gene: TRBV29-1
d_gene: -
CDR3aa: CSVGQTYEQYF
CDR3nt: TGCAGCGTTGGACAGACCTACGAGCAGTACTTC

abundance: -
j_gene: TRBJ1-5
v_gene: TRBV6-1
d_gene: -
CDR3aa: CASRGHLYSNQPQHF
CDR3nt: TGTGCCAGCAGGGGACACCTCTATAGCAATCAGCCCCAGCATTTT

abundance: few
j_gene: TRBJ1-2
v_gene: TRBV5-6
d_gene: TRBD1
CDR3aa: CASSLNRGSYGYTF
CDR3nt: TGTGCCAGCAGCTTAAACAGGGGGTCTTATGGCTACACCTTC

abundance: -
j_gene: TRBJ1-2
v_gene: TRBV6-5
d_gene: TRBD1
CDR3aa: CASSSQGASGYTF
CDR3nt: TGTGCCAGCAGTTCGCAGGGGGCAAGTGGCTACACCTTC

abundance: -
j_gene: TRBJ1-3
v_gene: TRBV30
d_gene: -
CDR3aa: CAWSVRRPTGNTIYF
CDR3nt: TGTGCCTGGAGTGTACGGCGGCCTACTGGAAACACCATATATTTT

abundance: -
j_gene: TRBJ1-1
v_gene: TRBV6-6
d_gene: TRBD1
CDR3aa: CASSLPGQGAEAFF
CDR3nt: TGTGCCAGCAGCCTCCCGGGACAGGGGGCTGAAGCTTTCTTT

abundance: -
j_gene: TRBJ2-7
v_gene: TRBV29-1
d_gene: -
CDR3aa: CSVAETGSYEQYF
CDR3nt: TGCAGCGTTGCAGAGACTGGCTCCTACGAGCAGTACTTC

abundance: -
j_gene: TRBJ2-7
v_gene: TRBV7-8
d_gene: TRBD2
CDR3aa: CASSEGRGGREQYF
CDR3nt: TGTGCCAGCAGCGAAGGCCGGGGGGGGCGCGAGCAGTACTTC

abundance: -
j_gene: TRBJ2-7
v_gene: TRBV2
d_gene: -
CDR3aa: CASARGGTYEQYF
CDR3nt: TGTGCCAGCGCGCGGGGCGGAACCTACGAGCAGTACTTC

abundance: -
j_gene: TRBJ1-1
v_gene: TRBV19
d_gene: -
CDR3aa: CVGEGLDAFF
CDR3nt: TGTGTGGGAGAAGGCTTGGACGCTTTCTTT

abundance: -
j_gene: TRBJ1-2
v_gene: TRBV28
d_gene: -
CDR3aa: CASSLGGPGGYTF
CDR3nt: TGTGCCAGCAGTTTGGGGGGACCGGGCGGCTACACCTTC

abundance: -
j_gene: TRBJ2-3
v_gene: TRBV10-2
d_gene: TRBD2
CDR3aa: CASSESGLAGGPGDTQYF
CDR3nt: TGCGCCAGCAGTGAGTCAGGGCTAGCGGGAGGCCCTGGAGATACGCAGTATTTT

abundance: -
j_gene: TRBJ1-1
v_gene: TRBV5-1
d_gene: TRBD1
CDR3aa: CASSLGDRVETEAFF
CDR3nt: TGCGCCAGCAGCTTGGGGGACAGGGTGGAAACTGAAGCTTTCTTT

abundance: -
j_gene: TRBJ2-1
v_gene: TRBV6-6
d_gene: TRBD2
CDR3aa: CAGGLAGNNEQFF
CDR3nt: TGTGCCGGAGGACTAGCGGGAAACAATGAGCAGTTCTTC

abundance: -
j_gene: TRBJ1-4
v_gene: TRBV7-9
d_gene: TRBD1
CDR3aa: CASSSHPGQVNEKLFF
CDR3nt: TGTGCCAGCAGCTCCCATCCGGGACAGGTTAATGAAAAACTGTTTTTT

abundance: -
j_gene: TRBJ2-3
v_gene: TRBV5-6
d_gene: TRBD2
CDR3aa: CASSTGLAGVTDTQYF
CDR3nt: TGTGCCAGCAGCACTGGACTAGCGGGGGTCACAGATACGCAGTATTTT